The clone carrying this T cell receptor (beta chain) was observed a single time. This entry comes from a study of Ad26.COV2.S vaccination and SARS-CoV-2 variants. Noted treatment: about 20 received Ad26.COV2.S at low or high dose, single or two shots; about 5 received placebo; per-sample allocation not given. Material that was analyzed had been drawn on day 63 after the first vaccine or placebo injection. Trimming took 5 bases from V and 3 from J; bases not matched to a gene: 9. CDR1 and CDR2 from the germline V gene are LNHDA and SQIVND (reference sequence). This CDR3 spans 15 amino acids. Clones were sequenced by immunoSEQ multiplex PCR, and TCRdb holds only the in-frame ones, with some missing. The repertoire holds roughly 390,000 clones, with more than 85% as singletons.

V usage is TRBV19 and J usage is TRBJ1-1, with 7 bases identical to TRBD1. The sequence was obtained from a person between 18 and 60 years old who received the Ad26.COV2.S COVID-19 vaccine or a placebo. The source was peripheral blood, collected in a trial of Ad26.COV2.S vaccine versus placebo. The CDR3, as DNA: TGTGCCAGTAGTGCGCCCGACAGGGTGGACACTGAAGCTTTCTTT. It encodes CASSAPDRVDTEAFF.